The rows below give T cell receptor beta chains drawn from one sample of a study of T cell clusters in autoimmune cytopenias. Each CDR3 protein gets one entry in TCRdb, which reprocessed the multiplex PCR reads and gives no DNA. The data show 7,000 to 8,000 distinct CDR3 sequences, and the top ten clones hold about 15%. Sample: peripheral blood. These receptor sequences come from a human donor with an autoimmune cytopenia or autoimmune hepatitis (not recorded which). Each CDR3 is given with its conserved first and last residue. Fields, in order: clone size, J gene, V gene, CDR3 protein. Size tells how often a clone was seen (once, few, many) or the class of an expanded clone, and some rows leave it out.

size: .; J: TRBJ2-7; V: TRBV5-4; CDR3: CASSPQGQVLYEQYF
size: .; J: TRBJ2-3; V: TRBV30; CDR3: CAWSSYGQGTDTQYF
size: medium-sized; J: TRBJ2-3; V: TRBV29-1; CDR3: CSVKGGDTQYF
size: .; J: TRBJ1-2; V: TRBV5-6; CDR3: CASSLDRGRGYTF
size: .; J: TRBJ1-1; V: TRBV29-1; CDR3: CSVGVLGNTEAFF
size: .; J: TRBJ2-1; V: TRBV6-5; CDR3: CASSYGGAPLYEQFF
size: medium-sized; J: TRBJ2-1; V: TRBV30; CDR3: CAWSVAGGTGNFF
size: medium-sized; J: TRBJ2-2; V: TRBV12-3/TRBV12-4; CDR3: CASSRGFGDTGELFF
size: .; J: TRBJ2-7; V: TRBV6-1; CDR3: CASSEGRYEQYF
size: .; J: TRBJ2-1; V: TRBV5-4; CDR3: CASSSRTSGPLNEQFF
size: .; J: TRBJ1-1; V: TRBV6-2/TRBV6-3; CDR3: CASSPGATEAFF
size: medium-sized; J: TRBJ2-5; V: TRBV5-4; CDR3: CASSLGLEQETQYF
size: medium-sized; J: TRBJ2-1; V: TRBV6-5; CDR3: CASSLRDSPSYNEQFF
size: .; J: TRBJ2-3; V: TRBV12-3/TRBV12-4; CDR3: CASRGPSTSQSRYF
size: .; J: TRBJ2-7; V: TRBV6-5; CDR3: CASRDQVGSGSDEQYF
size: large; J: TRBJ2-3; V: TRBV29-1; CDR3: CSVRLAADTQYF
size: .; J: TRBJ1-2; V: TRBV13; CDR3: CASTEDPNYGYTF
size: .; J: TRBJ2-2; V: TRBV10-2; CDR3: CASSRKAGGLGGELFF
size: .; J: TRBJ2-6; V: TRBV5-6; CDR3: CASSKPGGANVLTF
size: medium-sized; J: TRBJ1-1; V: TRBV19; CDR3: CASSQGQGLTEAFF
size: .; J: TRBJ2-1; V: TRBV7-6; CDR3: CASSLAQAQEQFF
size: .; J: TRBJ1-1; V: TRBV6-6; CDR3: CASSSAQDGVAEAFF
size: .; J: TRBJ2-5; V: TRBV6-1; CDR3: CASTTSGGAETQYF
size: .; J: TRBJ2-1; V: TRBV5-4; CDR3: CASSLGSRGAYNEQFF
size: .; J: TRBJ1-1; V: TRBV7-9; CDR3: CASSQARGAVNTEAFF
size: .; J: TRBJ1-4; V: TRBV12-3/TRBV12-4; CDR3: CASSTTGFGNEKLFF
size: .; J: TRBJ1-5; V: TRBV5-6; CDR3: CASSDGQGARRPQHF
size: .; J: TRBJ2-5; V: TRBV10-3; CDR3: CAITPSIQETQYF
size: .; J: TRBJ2-3; V: TRBV18; CDR3: CASSLTGGHPTDTQYF
size: medium-sized; J: TRBJ2-7; V: TRBV6-5; CDR3: CASSPVSYRDRGQEQYF
size: .; J: TRBJ1-2; V: TRBV27; CDR3: CASRRGGGYGYTF
size: .; J: TRBJ2-5; V: TRBV12-3/TRBV12-4; CDR3: CASSQGTSGRPLETQYF
size: .; J: TRBJ2-5; V: TRBV30; CDR3: CAFQGASGEETQYF
size: .; J: TRBJ1-2; V: TRBV7-9; CDR3: CASSPTSGGGNYGYTF
size: medium-sized; J: TRBJ2-2; V: TRBV19; CDR3: CASSSLAGASGELFF
size: large; J: TRBJ2-3; V: TRBV29-1; CDR3: CSVNPRTDTQYF
size: .; J: TRBJ2-5; V: TRBV5-6; CDR3: CASSLFQETQYF
size: medium-sized; J: TRBJ2-1; V: TRBV6-2/TRBV6-3; CDR3: CASSYSANEQFF
size: medium-sized; J: TRBJ2-2; V: TRBV30; CDR3: CAWGAGGNTGELFF